The 24 T cell receptor beta chains below were found in one sample sequenced in a study of blood T cell repertoires in COVID-19. Only in-frame clones appear in the TCRdb table, and some are missing; sequencing was by immunoSEQ multiplex PCR. This table has about 150,000 clones, around 84% appearing once. Input material: peripheral blood. The receptors come from a woman in her forties or fifties with acute or convalescent COVID-19.

The V gene is TRBV12-3 or TRBV12-4, the J gene TRBJ2-3; D may be TRBD2 (6 bases). The CDR3 consists of 13 residues. V was shortened by 5 bases and J by 1 base, with 7 bases between the two germline ends. CDR3 in amino acids: CASSTGGTDTQYF. CDR3 in DNA: TGTGCCAGCAGTACGGGGGGCACAGATACGCAGTATTTT.

This chain connects TRBV2 to TRBJ1-6; 7 bases fit TRBD1. The germline V gene encodes CDR1 SNHLY and CDR2 FYNNEI. The V segment lost 2 bases and the J segment 10 bases; nucleotides outside the gene matches: 8. There are 15 residues in the CDR3. CDR3 residues: CASSERQGGRSPLHF. CDR3 nucleotide sequence: TGTGCCAGCAGTGAAAGACAGGGAGGTCGCTCACCCCTCCACTTT.

V gene TRBV5-5 combines with J gene TRBJ1-1; D is perhaps TRBD1 (5 bases). The CDR3 is 16 residues long. Germline V gives CDR1 SGHKS, CDR2 YYEKEE (reference sequence). Trimming removed 0 bases from V and 0 bases from J, with 12 bases in between. This chain's CDR3 is CASSLGRTRMNTEAFF. CDR3 bases: TGTGCCAGCAGCTTGGGTCGGACACGGATGAACACTGAAGCTTTCTTT.

J is TRBJ1-1 and V is TRBV10-3, with 8 bases identical to TRBD1. Looked up from germline, CDR1 is ENHRY and CDR2 is SYGVKD. J lost 4 bases, V lost 6 bases, and 7 bases had no gene match. The CDR3 extends over 14 amino acids. CDR3 bases: TGTGCCATCAGGGAGACAGGGGCGCGCACTGAAGCTTTCTTT. It translates to CAIRETGARTEAFF.

The chain combines TRBV6-5 with TRBJ1-2, with 9 nucleotides matching TRBD1. CDR1 is MNHEY, CDR2 SVGAGI, per germline. CDR3 size: 15 residues. V dropped 0 bases and J dropped 4; count of bases not matched to a gene: 3. The CDR3 protein is CASSYSGTGTYGYTF. CDR3 DNA: TGTGCCAGCAGTTACTCTGGGACAGGGACCTATGGCTACACCTTC.

The chain combines TRBV15 with TRBJ1-1; maybe TRBD1 (5 bases). Per the germline V gene, CDR1 is LNHNV and CDR2 is YYDKDF (reference sequence). The ends were cut back, 1 base at V and 4 bases at J, with 10 bases in the middle. The CDR3 sequence is 14 residues long. In nucleotides, the CDR3 is TGTGCCACCAGCAGAGGCGGAGGGGTCACTGAAGCTTTCTTT. It yields the protein CATSRGGGVTEAFF.

The V gene is TRBV19, the J gene TRBJ1-1; maybe TRBD1 (6 bases). V shed 3 bases and J shed 8 bases, with 19 bases lying between them. The germline V gene encodes CDR1 LNHDA and CDR2 SQIVND (reference sequence). There are 15 residues in the CDR3. In DNA, the CDR3 is TGTGCCAGTAGTATTCAGGGGCCCTCTCCTCACGAAGCTTTCTTT. Protein: CASSIQGPSPHEAFF.

V gene TRBV18 combines with J gene TRBJ1-1; tentative D call: TRBD1 (6 bases). Trimming took off 3 bases at V and 11 bases at J, with 16 bases between the two ends. The CDR3 contains 13 residues. CDR1 is KGHSH and CDR2 is LQKENI in the germline V gene. In DNA form, the CDR3 reads TGTGCCAGCTCACCTGACAGGTCCCTCTGGGCTTTCTTT. It encodes CASSPDRSLWAFF.

The chain uses TRBV9 and TRBJ1-2; D ambiguous. Trimming shortened V by 3 bases and J by 3 bases, and 12 bases separated the two germline ends. The CDR3 consists of 14 residues. Germline V gives CDR1 SGDLS, CDR2 YYNGEE. The CDR3 DNA reads as TGTGCCAGCAGCGCGGGATCGGCTCACTATGGCTACACCTTC. Amino acid sequence: CASSAGSAHYGYTF.

This clone was counted only a few times. The rearrangement links TRBV18 to TRBJ1-2, with 7 nucleotides matching TRBD1. This CDR3 comprises 14 residues. Germline V lookup: CDR1 KGHSH, CDR2 LQKENI. V was clipped by 8 bases and J by 7 bases; unmatched bases: 13. As DNA, the CDR3 is TGTGCCAGCGAGTCAACAGGGGTTTCGCGTGGCTACACCTTC. Amino acid sequence: CASESTGVSRGYTF.

V gene TRBV9 combines with J gene TRBJ2-5; D might be TRBD2 (5 bases). CDR3 length equals 15 residues. CDR1 and CDR2 from the germline V gene are SGDLS and YYNGEE. The V end lost 7 bases, the J end lost 0 bases, and 16 bases lay between the germline ends. The CDR3 region has the DNA TGTGCCAGCTCGCCCGGACTCATGTACCAAGAGACCCAGTACTTC. Its protein is CASSPGLMYQETQYF.

The chain is built from TRBV5-1 and TRBJ2-1; unclear D gene. V was shortened by 7 bases and J by 4 bases, with 18 bases between the two germline ends. The CDR3 has 15 residues. Germline values: CDR1 SGHRS, CDR2 YFSETQ. The CDR3 region is CASAHPTEPYNEQFF. The CDR3 DNA is TGCGCCAGCGCACACCCCACAGAACCTTACAATGAGCAGTTCTTC.

The V gene is TRBV11-1, the J gene TRBJ2-3; 11 bases fit TRBD1. CDR1 SGHAT and CDR2 FQDESV come from the germline V gene (reference sequence). This CDR3 comprises 15 residues. The V segment lost 0 bases and the J segment 4 bases; nucleotides outside the gene matches: 0. The CDR3 sequence: CASSLAGQGADTQYF. DNA for the CDR3: TGTGCCAGCAGCTTAGCGGGACAGGGGGCAGATACGCAGTATTTT.

This clone came up once. The chain recombines TRBV9 with TRBJ1-6, with D unresolved. Trimming took 3 bases from V and 5 from J, leaving 6 bases between them. The CDR3 has 13 amino acids. The germline V gene has CDR1 SGDLS and CDR2 YYNGEE. CDR3 region: CASSAGNNSPLHF. CDR3 DNA: TGTGCCAGCAGCGCGGGGAATAATTCACCCCTCCACTTT.

The rearrangement links TRBV19 to TRBJ2-7; D gene uncertain. Germline V lookup: CDR1 LNHDA, CDR2 SQIVND (reference sequence). This CDR3 spans 17 amino acids. V lost 3 bases and J lost 6, with 24 bases in between. The CDR3 loop reads CASSMIDTTVVEGEQYF. The CDR3, as DNA: TGTGCCAGTAGTATGATAGACACAACAGTGGTAGAAGGCGAGCAGTACTTC.

This clone was seen just once. This sequence joins TRBV11-2 and TRBJ2-7; 7 nucleotides align to TRBD1. Germline V gene sequence: CDR1 SGHAT, CDR2 FQNNGV. This CDR3 spans 16 amino acids. The trim removed 0 bases at V and 3 bases at J, leaving 8 bases unmatched. CDR3 sequence: CASSLDQKTGDYEQYF. In nucleotides, the CDR3 is TGTGCCAGCAGCTTAGACCAAAAAACAGGGGACTACGAGCAGTACTTC.

V gene TRBV11-2 combines with J gene TRBJ2-3, with D maybe TRBD2 (5 bases). V lost 5 bases and J 1 base, leaving 16 bases between the germline ends. CDR1 is SGHAT, CDR2 FQNNGV, per germline. The CDR3 length is 16 residues. CDR3: CASSSPSGYGTDTQYF. As DNA, the CDR3 is TGTGCCAGCAGCAGCCCTTCGGGGTACGGCACAGATACGCAGTATTTT.

This clone appeared a few times. A junction end diverges from the germline sequence, so it may reflect a read error. J is TRBJ2-7 and V is TRBV29-1; D unclear. The CDR3 has 12 amino acids. Germline lookup yields CDR1 SQVTM and CDR2 ANQGSEA. The CDR3 protein is CSAETADYEQYF. CDR3 DNA sequence: TGCAGCGCTGAAACAGCCGACTACGAGCAGTACTTC.

The chain has TRBV7-2 and TRBJ2-7; D gene uncertain. The CDR3 has 15 amino acids. Germline V gene data show CDR1 as SGHTA and CDR2 as FQGNSA. Trimming pared 6 bases from V and 1 base from J, leaving 16 bases between. CDR3: CASRLDLTVSYEQYF. The CDR3 DNA sequence: TGTGCCAGCAGGCTAGACCTGACGGTGTCCTACGAGCAGTACTTC.

CDR3: CASTKGQGLDEQYF. The DNA of the CDR3 is TGTGCCAGTACCAAAGGACAGGGTCTAGACGAGCAGTACTTC. This chain uses TRBV19 with TRBJ2-7; the match to TRBD1 covers 8 bases. Germline V gene lookup returns CDR1 LNHDA and CDR2 SQIVND (reference sequence). After removal of 7 bases from V and 5 bases from J, the junction contained 10 bases not matched to a gene. CDR3 size: 14 residues.

This chain uses TRBV4-1 with TRBJ1-5, with 9 bases aligning to TRBD1. CDR1 is MGHRA, CDR2 YSYEKL, per germline. The CDR3 is made up of 14 amino acids. The junction had 3 bases not matched to a gene; V was cut back by 0 bases and J by 9 bases. In DNA, the CDR3 is TGCGCCAGCAGCCAAGAACAGGGGGCAAGGCCCCAGCATTTT. It encodes CASSQEQGARPQHF.

This clone was seen once. The chain employs TRBV5-1 and TRBJ1-1, with D possibly being TRBD1 (5 bases). This CDR3 comprises 15 residues. Looked up from germline, CDR1 is SGHRS and CDR2 is YFSETQ. The ends were cut back, 3 bases at V and 2 bases at J, with 14 bases in the middle. DNA of the CDR3: TGCGCCAGCAGCTGGCAAGGACACAGCAACACTGAAGCTTTCTTT. Its translation is CASSWQGHSNTEAFF.

This chain uses TRBV2 with TRBJ2-1; 7 bases map to TRBD1. The germline V gene encodes CDR1 SNHLY and CDR2 FYNNEI. The CDR3 covers 13 residues. The V gene end was trimmed by 9 bases and the J gene end by 6 bases; junction bases not matched to a gene: 8. The CDR3 DNA sequence: TGTGCCAGAGGACGGTCAGGGGGCAATGAGCAGTTCTTC. As protein: CARGRSGGNEQFF.

This clone has just a few counts. The chain combines TRBV7-2 with TRBJ1-1; D perhaps matches TRBD1 (6 bases). V lost 5 bases and J 3 bases, leaving 10 bases between the germline ends. The CDR3 extends over 13 amino acids. Germline loops: CDR1 SGHTA, CDR2 FQGNSA. The CDR3, as DNA: TGTGCCAGCAGCCAACAGGGAGACACTGAAGCTTTCTTT. Translating gives CASSQQGDTEAFF.